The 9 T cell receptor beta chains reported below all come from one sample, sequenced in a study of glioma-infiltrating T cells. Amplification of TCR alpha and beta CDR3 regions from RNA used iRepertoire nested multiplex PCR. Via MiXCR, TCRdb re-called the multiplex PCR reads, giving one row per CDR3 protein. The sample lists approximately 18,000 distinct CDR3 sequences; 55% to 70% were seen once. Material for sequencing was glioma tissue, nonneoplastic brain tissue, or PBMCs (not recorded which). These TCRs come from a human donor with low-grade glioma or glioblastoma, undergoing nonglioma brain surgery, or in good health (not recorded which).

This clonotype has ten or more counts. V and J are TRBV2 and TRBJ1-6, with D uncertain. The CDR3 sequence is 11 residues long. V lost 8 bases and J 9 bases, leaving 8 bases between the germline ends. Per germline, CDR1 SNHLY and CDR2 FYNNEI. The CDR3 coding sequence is TGTGCCAGCTCGACAAGTTCACCCCTCCACTTT. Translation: CASSTSSPLHF.

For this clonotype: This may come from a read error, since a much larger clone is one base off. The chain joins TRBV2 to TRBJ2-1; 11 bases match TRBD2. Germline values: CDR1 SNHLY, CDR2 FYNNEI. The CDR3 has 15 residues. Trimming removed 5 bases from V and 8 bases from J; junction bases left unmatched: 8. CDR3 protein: CASSPTSGAVHEQFF. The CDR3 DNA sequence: TGTGCCAGCAGTCCGACTAGCGGGGCGGTGCATGAGCAGTTCTTC.

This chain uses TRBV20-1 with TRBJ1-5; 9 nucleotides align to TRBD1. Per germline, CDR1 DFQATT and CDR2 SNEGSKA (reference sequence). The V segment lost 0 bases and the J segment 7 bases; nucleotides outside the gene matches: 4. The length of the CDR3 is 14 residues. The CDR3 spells CSARDGTGHQPQHF. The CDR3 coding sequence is TGCAGTGCTAGAGACGGGACAGGGCACCAGCCCCAGCATTTT.

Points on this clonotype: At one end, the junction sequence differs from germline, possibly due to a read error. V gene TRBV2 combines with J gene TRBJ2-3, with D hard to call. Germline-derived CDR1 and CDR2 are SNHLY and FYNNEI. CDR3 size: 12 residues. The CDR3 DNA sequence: TGCGCCAGCAGGTTTATACGGGATACGCAGTATTTT. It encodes CASRFIRDTQYF.

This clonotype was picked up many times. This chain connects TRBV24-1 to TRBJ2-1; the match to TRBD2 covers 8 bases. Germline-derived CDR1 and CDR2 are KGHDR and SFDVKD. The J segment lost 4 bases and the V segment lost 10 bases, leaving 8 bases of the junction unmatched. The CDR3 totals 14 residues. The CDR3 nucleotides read TGTGCCACAGGTACTAGCGGATATTACAATGAGCAGTTCTTC. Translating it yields CATGTSGYYNEQFF.

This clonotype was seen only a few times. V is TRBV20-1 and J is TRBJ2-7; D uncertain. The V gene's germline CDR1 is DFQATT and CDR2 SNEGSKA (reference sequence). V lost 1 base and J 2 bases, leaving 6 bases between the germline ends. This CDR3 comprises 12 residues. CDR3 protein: CSARVGPYEQYF. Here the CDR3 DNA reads TGCAGTGCTAGAGTGGGCCCCTACGAGCAGTACTTC.

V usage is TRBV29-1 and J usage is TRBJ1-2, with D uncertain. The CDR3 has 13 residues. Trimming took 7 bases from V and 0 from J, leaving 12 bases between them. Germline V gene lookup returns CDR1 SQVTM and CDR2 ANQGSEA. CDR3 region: CSAGGQTNYGYTF. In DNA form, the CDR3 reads TGCAGCGCTGGAGGGCAGACTAACTATGGCTACACCTTC.

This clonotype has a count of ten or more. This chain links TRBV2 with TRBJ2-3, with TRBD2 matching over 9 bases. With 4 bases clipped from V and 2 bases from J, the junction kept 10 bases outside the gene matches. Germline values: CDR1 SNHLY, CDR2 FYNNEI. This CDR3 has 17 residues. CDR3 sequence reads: CASSVGNLAGPTDTQYF. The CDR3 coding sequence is TGTGCCAGCAGTGTTGGGAATCTAGCGGGGCCCACAGATACGCAGTATTTT.

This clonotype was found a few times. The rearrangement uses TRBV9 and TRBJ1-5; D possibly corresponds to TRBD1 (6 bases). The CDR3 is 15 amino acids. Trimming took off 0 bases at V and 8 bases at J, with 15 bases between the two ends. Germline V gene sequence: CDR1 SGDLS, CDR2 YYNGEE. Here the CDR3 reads CASSVEDRRDEPQHF. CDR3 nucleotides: TGTGCCAGCAGCGTAGAAGACAGGAGGGATGAGCCCCAGCATTTT.